This is a list of T cell receptor beta chains from one sample in a study of T cell repertoires in cytomegalovirus infection. Antigens for these TCRs are unknown. TCRdb redid the calling of the reads with MiXCR, one entry per CDR3 protein. The table has 750,000 to 950,000 distinct CDR3 sequences, roughly 28% seen once. The sequences come from cultured CD8+ T cells from PBMCs, collected from culture after CMV antigen stimulation. These receptors were taken from a human donor in good health (CMV status not recorded). Some clones in this sample may be carry-over from other donors' samples. CDR3s include the opening cysteine and the closing phenylalanine or tryptophan. D genes are given only for firm matches. Clone sizes are given selectively: once, few, many, or a class where the clone is expanded.

>TRBJ2-7|TRBV7-2|TRBD1|.
CASSWTGAFNEQYF
TGTGCCAGCAGCTGGACAGGGGCATTCAACGAGCAGTACTTC
>TRBJ2-2|TRBV9|.|.
CASSVRAVGNTGELFF
TGTGCCAGCAGCGTACGTGCGGTGGGGAACACCGGGGAGCTGTTTTTT
>TRBJ1-1|TRBV7-2|TRBD1|many
CASSSPGTGYGTEAFF
TGTGCCAGCAGCTCCCCCGGGACAGGGTACGGCACTGAAGCTTTCTTT
>TRBJ2-1|TRBV28|TRBD2|few
CATMRGDMWQFF
TGTGCCACCATGCGGGGGGATATGTGGCAGTTCTTC
>TRBJ1-1|TRBV19|.|few
CASSISFSTEAFF
TGTGCCAGTAGTATTTCGTTTAGCACTGAAGCTTTCTTT
>TRBJ2-2|TRBV11-2|.|.
CASSLVRTINTGELFF
TGTGCCAGCAGCTTAGTGAGGACTATCAATACCGGGGAGCTGTTTTTT
>TRBJ2-2|TRBV7-3|.|.
CASSPVTGSNTGELFF
TGTGCCAGCAGCCCAGTGACAGGTTCGAACACCGGGGAGCTGTTTTTT
>TRBJ2-1|TRBV7-6|TRBD2|once
CASSLAPTAGSSNEQFF
TGTGCCAGCAGCTTAGCCCCGACAGCGGGGTCTTCCAATGAGCAGTTCTTC
>TRBJ2-1|TRBV2|.|.
CAREGAGDYTSFSYNEQFF
TGTGCCCGGGAGGGGGCCGGGGACTATACTTCTTTTAGCTACAATGAGCAGTTCTTC
>TRBJ1-6|TRBV27|.|.
CASSPLLLNVNSPLHF
TGTGCCAGCAGTCCCCTTCTTTTGAACGTGAATTCACCCCTCCACTTT
>TRBJ1-3|TRBV7-9|.|many
CASSLDGPLSGNTIYF
TGTGCCAGCAGCTTAGATGGCCCACTCTCTGGAAACACCATATATTTT
>TRBJ2-1|TRBV7-8|.|few
CASSVRQSSYNEQFF
TGTGCCAGCAGCGTTAGACAGAGCTCCTACAATGAGCAGTTCTTC
>TRBJ2-3|TRBV18|TRBD2|.
CASSPKRGVGTDTQYF
TGTGCCAGCTCACCCAAACGGGGGGTCGGCACAGATACGCAGTATTTT
>TRBJ2-7|TRBV7-6|.|few
CASSLGQATYEQYF
TGTGCCAGCAGCTTAGGGCAGGCGACCTACGAGCAGTACTTC
>TRBJ2-7|TRBV6-8|.|.
CASSYFSGEGDYEQYF
TGTGCCAGCAGTTACTTCTCAGGGGAGGGGGACTACGAGCAGTACTTC
>TRBJ2-1|TRBV24-1|TRBD2|.
CATSDPTSGGPPADEQFF
TGTGCCACCAGTGACCCGACTAGCGGGGGGCCACCAGCAGATGAGCAGTTCTTC
>TRBJ2-1|TRBV29-1|TRBD2|once
CSVEDTSGGGNEQFF
TGCAGCGTTGAAGATACTAGCGGGGGGGGGAATGAGCAGTTCTTC
>TRBJ2-6|TRBV7-9|.|few
CASSPRVGANVLTF
TGTGCCAGCAGCCCCAGGGTTGGGGCCAACGTCCTGACTTTC
>TRBJ2-5|TRBV27|TRBD2|many
CATTTVWGGQETQYF
TGTGCCACCACAACTGTTTGGGGGGGTCAAGAGACCCAGTACTTC